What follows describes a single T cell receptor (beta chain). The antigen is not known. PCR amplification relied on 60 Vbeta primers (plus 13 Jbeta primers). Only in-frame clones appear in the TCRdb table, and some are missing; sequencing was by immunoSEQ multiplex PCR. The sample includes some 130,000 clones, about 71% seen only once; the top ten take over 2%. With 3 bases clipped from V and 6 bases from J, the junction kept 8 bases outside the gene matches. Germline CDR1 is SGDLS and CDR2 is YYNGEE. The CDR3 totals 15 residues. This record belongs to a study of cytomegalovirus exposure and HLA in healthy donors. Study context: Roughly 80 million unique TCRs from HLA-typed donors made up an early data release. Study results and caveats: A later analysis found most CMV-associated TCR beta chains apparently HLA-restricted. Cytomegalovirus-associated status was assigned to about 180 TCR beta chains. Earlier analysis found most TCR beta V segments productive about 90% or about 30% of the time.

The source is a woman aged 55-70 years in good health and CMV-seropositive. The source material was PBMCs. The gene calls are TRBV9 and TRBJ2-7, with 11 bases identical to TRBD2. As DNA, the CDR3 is TGTGCCAGCAGCGATACTAGCGGGGGCCTTGGCGAGCAGTACTTC. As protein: CASSDTSGGLGEQYF.